This T cell receptor (beta chain) was profiled in a study of cytomegalovirus exposure and HLA in healthy donors. Whole-study results and caveats: Presence/absence analyses took donor sequencing depth as roughly uniform. Despite most TCR sequences being rare, some public TCRs occurred in many donors.

Researchers ran the PCR with 60 Vbeta and 13 Jbeta primers. Profiling relied on immunoSEQ multiplex PCR, and the TCRdb table lists in-frame clones only, not all of them. The sample contains 120,000 or so clones, 60% to 85% of which appear only once. A note on this clone: The target antigen is unknown.

V trimming: 1 base; J trimming: 6 bases; junction bases outside the gene matches: 3. The germline CDR1 and CDR2 sequences are SQVTM and ANQGSEA. This CDR3 has 13 amino acids. This chain joins TRBV29-1 and TRBJ2-1; 7 positions match TRBD2. The material sequenced was PBMCs. This receptor was taken from a middle-aged woman in good health and CMV-seropositive. The CDR3 region is CSVEGVAGNEQFF. In DNA form, the CDR3 reads TGCAGCGTTGAAGGAGTAGCGGGCAATGAGCAGTTCTTC.